This T cell receptor beta chain is from a study of blood T cell repertoires in COVID-19. Generated by immunoSEQ multiplex PCR, the TCRdb table keeps only in-frame clones and is missing some. The sample records about 270,000 clones, 81% being singletons. The germline CDR1 and CDR2 sequences are ENHRY and SYGVKD. The CDR3 spans 14 residues. The junction had 5 bases not matched to a gene; V was cut back by 8 bases and J by 5 bases. The sequence derives from a woman aged 60-75 years with active or convalescent COVID-19. The V call is TRBV10-3, the J call TRBJ1-6, with 8 nucleotides matching TRBD1. The sequencing sample was made of peripheral blood. The CDR3 sequence: CAIHPGGNNSPLHF. The CDR3, as DNA: TGTGCCATCCATCCAGGGGGCAATAATTCACCCCTCCACTTT.